This T cell receptor beta chain derives from a study of long-term antiretroviral therapy in people with HIV. Findings and caveats of the study: The study lacked data on ART adherence, viral resistance or therapy changes.

For this clone: The antigen remains undetermined.

Version v3.0 of the immunoSEQ assay was performed at survey level. Samples were sequenced targeting about 35,000-50,000 T-cell genomes each. This table comes from immunoSEQ multiplex PCR, and its TCRdb copy is limited to in-frame clones, with some not included. The sample yields over 25,000 clones, nearly 90% seen once. V lost 6 bases and J lost 6; bases outside the gene matches: 7. Germline CDR1 MNHEY, CDR2 SMNVEV (reference sequence). The CDR3 has 14 amino acids. The chain couples TRBV27 to TRBJ1-5; TRBD1 matches at 8 bases. The source was unsorted PBMCs, collected 1.1 years after starting antiretroviral therapy. This receptor was identified in a young man with HIV. The CDR3 loop is CASSLDREGQPQHF. The CDR3 DNA reads TGTGCCAGCAGCCTGGACAGGGAAGGTCAGCCCCAGCATTTT.